These 25 T cell receptor beta chains were all obtained from the same sample, sequenced in a study of a mutant IDH1 vaccine in newly diagnosed glioma. Libraries were prepared by immunoSEQ multiplex PCR; TCRdb keeps only in-frame clonotypes and omits some of them. The sample has over 50,000 clones; approximately 90% are singletons. No antigens are known for them. Indicated time point: week 5, during vaccination. Doses of 300 ug of mutant IDH1 20-mer peptide were given with topical imiquimod. Sequences were derived from PBMCs, sampled from a glioma patient whose treatment included an IDH1 peptide vaccine. The receptors come from a middle-aged woman with glioma.

This rearrangement joins TRBV7-9 to TRBJ2-3; D is unresolved. Germline CDR1 and CDR2: SEHNR and FQNEAQ (reference sequence). Trimming shortened V by 6 bases and J by 11 bases, and 15 bases separated the two germline ends. There are 12 residues in the CDR3. CDR3 in amino acids: CASSHRTWGQYF. The DNA for the CDR3 is TGTGCCAGCAGTCATAGAACGTGGGGGCAGTATTTT.

This clone was found once. The chain joins TRBV7-6 to TRBJ1-1; D is unclear. With 3 bases removed from V and 2 bases from J, the gap between germline ends came to 7 bases. The germline CDR1 and CDR2 sequences are SGHVS and FNYEAQ. There are 13 residues in the CDR3. CDR3 bases: TGTGCCAGCAGCTTGGGAAAAAACACTGAAGCTTTCTTT. This sequence encodes CASSLGKNTEAFF.

The rearrangement links TRBV5-6 to TRBJ1-2; tentative D call: TRBD1 (6 bases). The CDR3 loop spans 13 amino acids. The V and J ends lost 1 base and 8 bases respectively, with 12 bases between them. Germline V gene sequence: CDR1 SGHDT, CDR2 YYEEEE. CDR3 sequence reads: CASSLRGGEGYTF. CDR3 bases: TGTGCCAGCAGCTTGAGGGGGGGCGAGGGCTACACCTTC.

The table lists this clone with a few counts. The rearrangement joins TRBV28 to TRBJ2-1, with D unclear. V lost 4 bases to trimming and J lost 2 bases, with 0 bases between them. Per the germline V gene, CDR1 is MDHEN and CDR2 is SYDVKM. This CDR3 is built from 11 residues. CDR3: CASSSYNEQFF. The CDR3, as DNA: TGTGCCAGCAGTTCCTACAATGAGCAGTTCTTC.

The chain employs TRBV4-2 and TRBJ2-1; possibly TRBD2 for D (5 bases). This CDR3 region has 17 residues. Trimming pared 2 bases from V and 1 base from J, leaving 15 bases between. Looked up from germline, CDR1 is LGHNA and CDR2 is YNFKEQ. In nucleotides, the CDR3 is TGTGCCAGCAGCCAAAGGGCGGACTCCTCTTCCTACAATGAGCAGTTCTTC. It is translated as CASSQRADSSSYNEQFF.

The chain has TRBV4-2 and TRBJ2-4, with 10 bases that match TRBD1. The CDR3 extends over 17 amino acids. CDR1 and CDR2 (germline): LGHNA, YNFKEQ. With 1 base clipped from V and 2 bases from J, the junction kept 5 bases outside the gene matches. The CDR3 region is CASSQARQGATKNIQYF. In DNA form, the CDR3 reads TGTGCCAGCAGCCAAGCCCGACAGGGGGCGACCAAAAACATTCAGTACTTC.

This clone was detected only once. This sequence joins TRBV7-6 and TRBJ1-3; perhaps TRBD1 as D (5 bases). V was cut by 2 bases and J by 0 bases, with 11 bases left in between. Looked up from germline, CDR1 is SGHVS and CDR2 is FNYEAQ. The CDR3 spans 16 residues. CDR3 region: CASSLQDRASGNTIYF. CDR3 DNA sequence: TGTGCCAGCAGCTTACAAGACAGAGCCTCTGGAAACACCATATATTTT.

This clone has only one observation. The chain has TRBV5-6 and TRBJ2-7, with 7 bases aligning to TRBD1. The germline V gene encodes CDR1 SGHDT and CDR2 YYEEEE. The CDR3 length is 15 residues. V shed 4 bases, J shed 3 bases, and the junction held 10 bases outside the gene matches. Here the CDR3 DNA reads TGTGCCAGCAGCGGGGCCGGGACAGCCTACTACGAGCAGTACTTC. This sequence encodes CASSGAGTAYYEQYF. The entire variable domain, with the rest obtained from reference TRBV5-6 and TRBJ2-7, is as follows: DAGVTQSPTHLIKTRGQQVTLRCSPKSGHDTVSWYQQALGQGPQFIFQYYEEEERQRGNFPDRFSGHQFPNYSSELNVNALLLGDSALYLCASSGAGTAYYEQYFGPGTRLTVT.

This chain uses TRBV7-2 with TRBJ2-1, with 9 bases lining up with TRBD2. V dropped 4 bases and J dropped 10; count of bases not matched to a gene: 17. Germline V lookup: CDR1 SGHTA, CDR2 FQGNSA. The CDR3 contains 17 residues. The CDR3 nucleotides read TGTGCCAGCAGCTCACCGGGCCAGCGGGGGGTCGCCTTAGAGCAGTTCTTC. It specifies CASSSPGQRGVALEQFF. Looking up the rest from reference TRBV7-2 and TRBJ2-1 gives the full variable domain: GAGVSQSPSNKVTEKGKDVELRCDPISGHTALYWYRQSLGQGLEFLIYFQGNSAPDKSGLPSDRFSAERTGGSVSTLTIQRTQQEDSAVYLCASSSPGQRGVALEQFFGPGTRLTVL.

The V and J genes are TRBV27 and TRBJ2-7; 7 positions match TRBD1. Germline V gene lookup returns CDR1 MNHEY and CDR2 SMNVEV (reference sequence). This CDR3 spans 14 amino acids. The junction had 6 bases not matched to a gene; V was cut back by 5 bases and J by 2 bases. The CDR3 sequence is CASSLQGPTYEQYF. As DNA, the CDR3 is TGTGCCAGCAGTCTACAGGGGCCTACCTACGAGCAGTACTTC.

The rearrangement joins TRBV4-1 to TRBJ1-1; no clear D gene. The CDR3 covers 16 residues. CDR1 is MGHRA and CDR2 is YSYEKL in the germline V gene. V gave up 0 bases and J gave up 2 bases, with 13 bases separating them. This CDR3 is CASSQDQGRFNTEAFF. CDR3 DNA: TGCGCCAGCAGCCAAGATCAAGGCAGATTCAACACTGAAGCTTTCTTT.

The V gene is TRBV6-1, the J gene TRBJ2-3; D not certain. Germline CDR1 reads MNHNS; CDR2 reads SASEGT. Trimming cost V 2 bases and J 5 bases, with 8 bases left between them. This CDR3 contains 13 residues. CDR3 bases: TGTGCCAGCAGTGAAATATGGCGAGATACGCAGTATTTT. It yields the protein CASSEIWRDTQYF.

The rearrangement joins TRBV2 to TRBJ1-2, with D unclear. V lost 4 bases and J lost 1, with 4 bases in between. Germline V CDR1 and CDR2: SNHLY, FYNNEI. The length of the CDR3 is 12 residues. CDR3 bases: TGTGCCAGCAGTGTAGTTAACTATGGCTACACCTTC. This codes for CASSVVNYGYTF.

The J gene is TRBJ2-3, the V gene TRBV4-1, with D perhaps matching TRBD1 (6 bases). CDR1 and CDR2 (germline): MGHRA, YSYEKL. The CDR3 totals 15 residues. V dropped 1 base and J dropped 3 bases, with 11 bases sitting between them. CDR3 DNA: TGCGCCAGCAGCCAAGGATTGACAGGAACAGATACGCAGTATTTT. It yields the protein CASSQGLTGTDTQYF.

The chain employs TRBV27 and TRBJ2-1; D is possibly TRBD1 or TRBD2 (5 bases each). The germline V gene encodes CDR1 MNHEY and CDR2 SMNVEV (reference sequence). V gave up 3 bases and J gave up 9 bases, with 6 bases separating them. This CDR3 contains 11 residues. DNA of the CDR3: TGTGCCAGCAGTTTTGGGGGTGAGCAGTTCTTC. This translates into CASSFGGEQFF.

The chain links TRBV28 to TRBJ2-7, with 7 bases identical to TRBD1. With 7 bases clipped from V and 2 bases from J, the junction kept 8 bases outside the gene matches. The CDR3 length is 14 residues. Germline CDR1 reads MDHEN; CDR2 reads SYDVKM. The CDR3 region has the DNA TGTGCCAGCAAGTGGGGCACAGGGGCCTACGAGCAGTACTTC. It specifies CASKWGTGAYEQYF.

In nucleotides, the CDR3 is TGTGCCAGCAGCCCGTACGCGGGGCGCTCGGGGAACACTGAAGCTTTCTTT. It translates to CASSPYAGRSGNTEAFF. The chain carries TRBV7-9 and TRBJ1-1; tentatively, D is TRBD1 (5 bases). Looked up from germline, CDR1 is SEHNR and CDR2 is FQNEAQ (reference sequence). The CDR3 runs to 17 residues. Trimming cost V 5 bases and J 1 base, with 20 bases left between them. The full variable domain, completed using reference TRBV7-9 and TRBJ1-1, is DTGVSQNPRHKITKRGQNVTFRCDPISEHNRLYWYRQTLGQGPEFLTYFQNEAQLEKSRLLSDRFSAERPKGSFSTLEIQRTEQGDSAMYLCASSPYAGRSGNTEAFFGQGTRLTVV.

This clone was recorded only once. The J gene is TRBJ1-4, the V gene TRBV9; D remains unclear. Per the germline V gene, CDR1 is SGDLS and CDR2 is YYNGEE. V was trimmed by 3 bases and J by 12 bases, leaving 18 bases between them. CDR3 length: 14 amino acids. CDR3 region: CASSAAGLGNELFF. CDR3 sequence (DNA): TGTGCCAGCAGCGCGGCAGGATTGGGGAATGAACTGTTTTTT.

CDR3 protein: CASSLLRDAPTYEQYF. DNA for the CDR3: TGTGCCAGCAGTTTATTAAGGGACGCCCCCACCTACGAGCAGTACTTC. The J gene is TRBJ2-7, the V gene TRBV27, with D perhaps being TRBD1 or TRBD2 (5 bases each). The V gene's germline CDR1 is MNHEY and CDR2 SMNVEV (reference sequence). The ends were cut back, 1 base at V and 2 bases at J, with 15 bases in the middle. The CDR3 extends over 16 amino acids.

The chain links TRBV7-3 to TRBJ2-3; 7 nucleotides match TRBD2. CDR3 length: 16 residues. The V and J ends lost 3 bases and 2 bases, in that order; junction bases with no gene match: 8. Germline CDR1 SGHTA, CDR2 FQGTGA. The CDR3 spells CASSFPGGRFTDTQYF. Here the CDR3 DNA reads TGTGCCAGCAGCTTCCCCGGCGGGAGATTCACAGATACGCAGTATTTT.

The chain is built from TRBV6-1 and TRBJ1-5, with 7 bases identical to TRBD1. Trimming cost V 4 bases and J 9 bases; bases outside gene matches: 9. Germline lookup yields CDR1 MNHNS and CDR2 SASEGT. This CDR3 has 14 amino acids. The CDR3 DNA reads as TGTGCCAGCAGTGTACTCAGGGGGGGGGCGCCCCAGCATTTT. This sequence encodes CASSVLRGGAPQHF.

This clone was counted once. The rearrangement joins TRBV2 to TRBJ1-6; D is ambiguous. The V and J ends lost 7 bases and 0 bases respectively, with 13 bases between them. There are 16 residues in the CDR3. Germline V gene sequence: CDR1 SNHLY, CDR2 FYNNEI. The CDR3 nucleotides are TGTGCCAGCACGTGGAGTCCTAGCTCCTATAATTCACCCCTCCACTTT. Translating gives CASTWSPSSYNSPLHF.

The chain uses TRBV5-1 and TRBJ2-5; either TRBD1 or TRBD2 may fit D (5 bases each). Looked up from germline, CDR1 is SGHRS and CDR2 is YFSETQ. V shed 4 bases and J shed 5 bases, with 18 bases lying between them. The CDR3 length is 15 residues. The CDR3 here is CASSKIPDEGETQYF. In nucleotides, the CDR3 is TGCGCCAGCAGCAAAATCCCGGACGAGGGGGAGACCCAGTACTTC.

The chain is built from TRBV29-1 and TRBJ1-3, with no clear D. Deletions cut 4 bases from V and 3 bases from J, with 10 bases between. The germline V gene encodes CDR1 SQVTM and CDR2 ANQGSEA. The CDR3 is made up of 13 amino acids. CDR3 amino acids: CSVGPVLGNTIYF. CDR3 nucleotide sequence: TGCAGCGTTGGGCCCGTTCTTGGAAACACCATATATTTT.

The rearrangement joins TRBV6-5 to TRBJ2-7; TRBD1 matches 10 bases. The length of the CDR3 is 15 residues. Germline V lookup: CDR1 MNHEY, CDR2 SVGAGI. The junction had 7 bases not matched to a gene; V was cut back by 8 bases and J by 0 bases. The DNA for the CDR3 is TGTGCCAGCGGGGGGGACAGGGGACACTCCTACGAGCAGTACTTC. Residues: CASGGDRGHSYEQYF.